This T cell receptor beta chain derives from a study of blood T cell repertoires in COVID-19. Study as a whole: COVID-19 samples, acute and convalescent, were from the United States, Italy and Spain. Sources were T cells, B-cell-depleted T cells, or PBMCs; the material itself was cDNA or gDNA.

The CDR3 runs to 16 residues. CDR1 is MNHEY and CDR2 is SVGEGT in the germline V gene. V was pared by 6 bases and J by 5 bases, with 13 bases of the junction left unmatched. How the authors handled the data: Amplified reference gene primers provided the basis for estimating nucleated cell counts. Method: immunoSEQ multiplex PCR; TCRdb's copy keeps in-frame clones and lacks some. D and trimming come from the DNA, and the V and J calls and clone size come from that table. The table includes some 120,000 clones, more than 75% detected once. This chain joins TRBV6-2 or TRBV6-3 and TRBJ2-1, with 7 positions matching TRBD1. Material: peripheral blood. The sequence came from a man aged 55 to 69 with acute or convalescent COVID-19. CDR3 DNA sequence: TGTGCCAGCAGCACCCAAAGGGACAGAGGCCACAATGAGCAGTTCTTC. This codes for CASSTQRDRGHNEQFF.